Each of the 14 T cell receptor beta chains below was sequenced from the same sample in a study of T-cell reconstitution after alpha-beta-depleted transplantation in children. TCRbeta library preparation incorporated unique molecular identifiers. TCRdb called the PCR reads again in MiXCR, with one record for every CDR3 protein. Of hundreds of thousands of distinct CDR3 sequences detected, roughly 17% appear once; the ten largest clones hold 1.1%. Sequencing used PBMCs from the stem cell graft donor, obtained from the stem cell graft. The receptors were gathered from a human donor who donated a stem cell graft to a child with acute myeloid leukemia.

At least ten counts were recorded for this clonotype. The chain carries TRBV9 and TRBJ2-1; D uncertain. Germline values: CDR1 SGDLS, CDR2 YYNGEE. This CDR3 has 16 residues. The germline V and J ends were trimmed by 0 bases and 8 bases, with 18 bases remaining between them. CDR3: CASSVAVELPWDEQFF. CDR3 sequence (DNA): TGTGCCAGCAGCGTAGCAGTGGAACTTCCCTGGGATGAGCAGTTCTTC.

This clonotype showed up many times. The chain links TRBV20-1 to TRBJ2-5; D not resolved. V was clipped by 6 bases and J by 2 bases, with 7 bases between them. This CDR3 spans 11 amino acids. CDR1 is DFQATT and CDR2 is SNEGSKA in the germline V gene (reference sequence). CDR3 amino acids: CSAVLQETQYF. The CDR3 nucleotides are TGCAGTGCCGTACTACAAGAGACCCAGTACTTC.

This clonotype was counted at least ten times. The V gene is TRBV12-3 or TRBV12-4, the J gene TRBJ2-5, with D hard to call. V lost 2 bases to trimming and J lost 4 bases, with 8 bases between them. This CDR3 comprises 13 residues. CDR3 bases: TGTGCCAGCAGTTTAAACCCTGGAGAGACCCAGTACTTC. This sequence encodes CASSLNPGETQYF.

This clonotype was detected a few times. The chain employs TRBV7-2 and TRBJ2-5; TRBD2 agrees at 12 bases. V gave up 1 base and J gave up 3 bases; unmatched junction bases: 6. The CDR3 loop spans 17 amino acids. Germline assignment: CDR1 SGHTA and CDR2 FQGNSA. The CDR3 here is CASSLGVGLAGKETQYF. DNA of the CDR3: TGTGCCAGCAGCTTAGGTGTTGGACTAGCGGGGAAAGAGACCCAGTACTTC.

This clonotype came up many times. CDR3 amino acids: CSVEGGLRGAEAFF. CDR3 bases: TGCAGCGTTGAAGGGGGGCTTCGGGGGGCTGAAGCTTTCTTT. The chain employs TRBV29-1 and TRBJ1-1; the D gene is possibly TRBD1 (6 bases). Trimming took off 1 base at V and 6 bases at J, with 15 bases between the two ends. Germline V gene sequence: CDR1 SQVTM, CDR2 ANQGSEA. This CDR3 is built from 14 residues.

The chain joins TRBV12-3 or TRBV12-4 to TRBJ2-4; 16 nucleotides line up with TRBD2. The CDR3 is made up of 19 amino acids. V dropped 7 bases and J dropped 0; count of bases not matched to a gene: 9. The CDR3 DNA follows: TGTGCCAGCACTCCATCGGGACTAGCGGGGGGGCTAGCCAAAAACATTCAGTACTTC. This translates into CASTPSGLAGGLAKNIQYF.

The rearrangement links TRBV12-3 or TRBV12-4 to TRBJ2-3; D assignment may be TRBD1 or TRBD2 (5 bases each). This CDR3 contains 16 residues. V lost 3 bases to trimming and J lost 3 bases, with 16 bases between them. In nucleotides, the CDR3 is TGTGCCAGCAGTTTCAGGTTCCGGGGCCATACAGATACGCAGTATTTT. Its protein is CASSFRFRGHTDTQYF.

The V gene is TRBV5-1, the J gene TRBJ2-2; D gene ambiguous. Trimming took 2 bases from V and 2 from J, leaving 13 bases between them. The germline V gene has CDR1 SGHRS and CDR2 YFSETQ. The CDR3 is 16 amino acids. The CDR3 DNA sequence: TGCGCCAGCAGCTTCTTACCGGACCAAAACACCGGGGAGCTGTTTTTT. It is translated as CASSFLPDQNTGELFF.

The sample holds a few counts of this clonotype. This rearrangement joins TRBV5-1 to TRBJ2-1, with a weak D call TRBD1 (5 bases). The CDR3 sequence is 15 residues long. The V end was cut by 6 bases, the J end by 9 bases, with 22 bases between. CDR1 is SGHRS, CDR2 YFSETQ, per germline. For the CDR3, the DNA is TGCGCCAGCAACTTCCCCTCCGAAGGGGTAGGTGAGCAGTTCTTC. Protein product: CASNFPSEGVGEQFF.

This clonotype turned up a few times. The CDR3 coding sequence is TGCAGTGCTGAACGGACCCCAAGGGCGGGGAACACTGAAGCTTTCTTT. Translating it yields CSAERTPRAGNTEAFF. V and J are TRBV20-1 and TRBJ1-1; D unclear. Germline loops: CDR1 DFQATT, CDR2 SNEGSKA (reference sequence). V was pared by 5 bases and J by 1 base, with 20 bases between. The CDR3 spans 16 residues.

This chain links TRBV5-1 with TRBJ1-5; TRBD1 might be the D (5 bases). CDR3 length: 14 residues. Between the trimmed V and J ends, which lost 4 bases and 5 bases, there was a span of 13 bases. Germline CDR1 SGHRS, CDR2 YFSETQ. The CDR3 region is CASSLGDFDQPQHF. The CDR3 DNA follows: TGCGCCAGCAGCCTGGGGGATTTCGATCAGCCCCAGCATTTT.

This clonotype has a count of ten or more. The DNA of the CDR3 is TGCAGTGCTTCCCCAAAGGCCCCGAACGTCCTGACTTTC. Translated, it gives CSASPKAPNVLTF. The chain employs TRBV20-1 and TRBJ2-6; D is unclear. The V end was cut by 5 bases, the J end by 10 bases, with 15 bases between. The germline gives CDR1 DFQATT, CDR2 SNEGSKA (reference sequence). CDR3 length: 13 amino acids.

The CDR3 sequence: CASRPVGSSYNSPLHF. In DNA form, the CDR3 reads TGTGCCAGCAGGCCGGTGGGGAGCTCCTATAATTCACCCCTCCACTTT. V usage is TRBV7-2 and J usage is TRBJ1-6; D remains ambiguous. Germline V lookup: CDR1 SGHTA, CDR2 FQGNSA. V lost 6 bases and J 0 bases, leaving 12 bases between the germline ends. The CDR3 contains 16 residues.

This clonotype was recorded at least ten times. The chain is built from TRBV20-1 and TRBJ1-1, with TRBD1 matching 7 bases. This CDR3 contains 16 residues. V shed 3 bases and J 0 bases; nucleotides not matched to a gene: 10. Germline loops: CDR1 DFQATT, CDR2 SNEGSKA (reference sequence). CDR3 amino acids: CSASITGAVMNTEAFF. The CDR3 DNA sequence: TGCAGTGCTAGTATTACAGGGGCTGTAATGAACACTGAAGCTTTCTTT.